The 12 T cell receptor beta chains reported below all come from one sample, sequenced in a study of blood T cells in healthy people across ages. Using a J-beta primer mix together with a sample-barcoded 5' primer, a second PCR was run for roughly 6 to 12 cycles. TCRdb re-analysed the 5' RACE reads in MiXCR, keeping a single row per CDR3 protein. This sample carries roughly 830,000 distinct CDR3 sequences, approximately 59% of them seen once, and the ten largest clones take roughly a quarter. Sequenced material: blood. Receptors originate from a man aged 25 to 40 in good health.

In its sample, this clonotype was seen once. This chain joins TRBV7-9 and TRBJ1-5; D is uncertain. V was cut by 2 bases and J by 6 bases, with 8 bases left in between. The CDR3 contains 13 residues. Germline V CDR1 and CDR2: SEHNR, FQNEAQ (reference sequence). CDR3 sequence (DNA): TGTGCCAGCAGCTTATCTGGGAGTCAGCCCCAGCATTTT. Its translation is CASSLSGSQPQHF.

The V gene is TRBV7-2, the J gene TRBJ2-1, with D possibly called TRBD1 or TRBD2 (5 bases each). The V gene lost 5 bases and the J gene lost 2 bases, with 13 bases spanning the gap. The CDR3 length is 15 residues. From germline, CDR1 is SGHTA and CDR2 FQGNSA. CDR3 sequence (DNA): TGTGCCAGCAGCGGGGACGCAGGACCCTACAATGAGCAGTTCTTC. Amino acids: CASSGDAGPYNEQFF.

The chain has TRBV7-2 and TRBJ1-5, with D unclear. V lost 2 bases to trimming and J lost 0 bases, with 11 bases between them. The germline CDR1 and CDR2 sequences are SGHTA and FQGNSA. The CDR3 length is 16 residues. CDR3 residues: CASSLNPPDSNQPQHF. The CDR3 coding sequence is TGTGCCAGCAGCTTAAACCCACCTGATAGCAATCAGCCCCAGCATTTT.

The chain employs TRBV20-1 and TRBJ2-3; the match to TRBD2 covers 13 bases. CDR1 DFQATT and CDR2 SNEGSKA come from the germline V gene (reference sequence). V lost 2 bases, J lost 7 bases, and 12 bases stayed unmatched. The CDR3 is made up of 17 amino acids. The CDR3 sequence: CSARKTGLAGEGNTQYF. CDR3 DNA: TGCAGTGCTAGAAAAACCGGACTAGCGGGGGAGGGAAATACGCAGTATTTT.

The chain is built from TRBV4-2 and TRBJ2-7, with D possibly being TRBD1 (6 bases). CDR3 length: 14 residues. The germline V gene encodes CDR1 LGHNA and CDR2 YNFKEQ. V lost 2 bases and J lost 4, with 12 bases in between. The CDR3 spells CASSQPSTGYEQYF. CDR3 in DNA: TGTGCCAGCAGCCAACCTTCAACAGGGTACGAGCAGTACTTC.

This chain uses TRBV20-1 with TRBJ1-1; a weak D match, TRBD1 (5 bases). CDR1 DFQATT and CDR2 SNEGSKA come from the germline V gene (reference sequence). With 0 bases removed from V and 0 bases from J, the gap between germline ends came to 11 bases. The CDR3 contains 15 residues. This chain's CDR3 is CSAREGEVLNTEAFF. DNA of the CDR3: TGCAGTGCTAGAGAGGGGGAGGTTTTGAACACTGAAGCTTTCTTT.

The rearrangement joins TRBV7-2 to TRBJ1-4; D may be TRBD1 (6 bases). V lost 4 bases, J lost 5 bases, and 14 bases lay in between. CDR1 is SGHTA and CDR2 is FQGNSA in the germline V gene. The CDR3 consists of 15 residues. CDR3 region: CASSSQGSLNEKLFF. CDR3 in DNA: TGTGCCAGCAGCTCCCAGGGGAGTCTCAATGAAAAACTGTTTTTT.

The gene calls are TRBV20-1 and TRBJ2-1; D is possibly TRBD2 (6 bases). From germline, CDR1 is DFQATT and CDR2 SNEGSKA (reference sequence). The CDR3 sequence is 12 residues long. V was shortened by 6 bases and J by 4 bases, with 10 bases between the two germline ends. DNA for the CDR3: TGCAGTGCCAAGGAGGGTTACAATGAGCAGTTCTTC. Translated: CSAKEGYNEQFF.

The CDR3 protein is CASSPPAIYEQYF. CDR3 nucleotides: TGTGCCAGCTCACCACCGGCTATCTACGAGCAGTACTTC. The chain uses TRBV18 and TRBJ2-7; D remains ambiguous. Trimming removed 0 bases at V and 3 bases at J, with 6 bases between. The CDR3 consists of 13 residues. The V gene's germline CDR1 is KGHSH and CDR2 LQKENI.

This clonotype came up once. The V gene is TRBV4-2, the J gene TRBJ2-3; D perhaps matches TRBD2 (6 bases). The V end lost 5 bases, the J end lost 3 bases, and 21 bases lay between the germline ends. Germline V gives CDR1 LGHNA, CDR2 YNFKEQ. The CDR3 is made up of 17 amino acids. The DNA for the CDR3 is TGTGCCAGCAGCAAAACGCTCCCCGGGGGTATTACAGATACGCAGTATTTT. Translating it yields CASSKTLPGGITDTQYF.

The rearrangement links TRBV7-2 to TRBJ2-1, with unresolved D. V lost 5 bases and J 5 bases, leaving 7 bases between the germline ends. CDR3 size: 12 residues. In germline, CDR1 is SGHTA, CDR2 FQGNSA. The CDR3 region is CASSITNNEQFF. CDR3 in DNA: TGTGCCAGCAGCATTACGAACAATGAGCAGTTCTTC.

This chain connects TRBV20-1 to TRBJ2-4; tentative D call: TRBD1 (6 bases). The V gene lost 6 bases and the J gene lost 12 bases, with 15 bases spanning the gap. This CDR3 comprises 11 residues. Germline CDR1 and CDR2: DFQATT and SNEGSKA (reference sequence). CDR3 sequence (DNA): TGCAGTGCCCCGACTGGGGGCACTCAGTACTTC. It yields the protein CSAPTGGTQYF.